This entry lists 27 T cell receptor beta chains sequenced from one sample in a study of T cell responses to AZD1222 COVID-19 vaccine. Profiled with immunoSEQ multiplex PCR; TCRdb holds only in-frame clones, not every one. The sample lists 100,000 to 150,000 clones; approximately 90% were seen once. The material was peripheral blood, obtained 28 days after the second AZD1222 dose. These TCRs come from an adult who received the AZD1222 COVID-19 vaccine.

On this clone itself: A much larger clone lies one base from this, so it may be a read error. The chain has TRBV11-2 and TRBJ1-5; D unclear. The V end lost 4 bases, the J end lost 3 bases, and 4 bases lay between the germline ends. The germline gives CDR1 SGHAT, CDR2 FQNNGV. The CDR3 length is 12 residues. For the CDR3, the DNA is TGTGCCAGCAGCTCCTACAATCAGCCCCAGCATTTT. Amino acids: CASSSYNQPQHF.

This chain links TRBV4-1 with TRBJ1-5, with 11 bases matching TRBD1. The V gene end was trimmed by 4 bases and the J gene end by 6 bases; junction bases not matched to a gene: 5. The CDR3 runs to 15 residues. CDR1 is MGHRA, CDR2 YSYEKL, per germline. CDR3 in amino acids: CASSRGQGVGQPQHF. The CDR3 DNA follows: TGCGCCAGCAGCCGGGGACAGGGGGTTGGTCAGCCCCAGCATTTT.

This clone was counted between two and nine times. The CDR3 protein is CSVGGGEGNIQYF. The CDR3 DNA reads TGCAGCGTTGGAGGAGGGGAGGGAAACATTCAGTACTTC. The chain couples TRBV29-1 to TRBJ2-4, with TRBD2 identical over 7 bases. Per germline, CDR1 SQVTM and CDR2 ANQGSEA. V was pared by 4 bases and J by 6 bases, with 6 bases of the junction left unmatched. CDR3 length: 13 amino acids.

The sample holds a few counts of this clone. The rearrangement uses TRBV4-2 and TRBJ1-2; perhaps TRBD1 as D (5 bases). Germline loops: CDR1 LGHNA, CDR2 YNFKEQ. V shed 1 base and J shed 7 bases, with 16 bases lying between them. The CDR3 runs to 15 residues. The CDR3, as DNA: TGTGCCAGCAGCCAAGCAAGGGCAGGGACGACTGGCTACACCTTC. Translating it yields CASSQARAGTTGYTF.

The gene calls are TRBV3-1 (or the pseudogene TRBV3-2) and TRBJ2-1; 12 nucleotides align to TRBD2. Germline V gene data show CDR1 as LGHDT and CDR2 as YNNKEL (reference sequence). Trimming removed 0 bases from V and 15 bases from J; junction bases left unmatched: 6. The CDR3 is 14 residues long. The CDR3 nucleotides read TGTGCCAGCAGCCAAGATGTGACTAGCGGGGGAAGGTTCTTC. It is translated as CASSQDVTSGGRFF.

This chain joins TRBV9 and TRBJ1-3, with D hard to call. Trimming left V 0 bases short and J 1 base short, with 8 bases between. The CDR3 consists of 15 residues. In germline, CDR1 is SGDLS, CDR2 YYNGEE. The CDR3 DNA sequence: TGTGCCAGCAGCGTAGGGGGTGCGTCTGGAAACACCATATATTTT. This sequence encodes CASSVGGASGNTIYF.

The CDR3, as DNA: TGTGCCAGTAGTAGTGGCCCTAGGATTGGCTACACCTTC. Translating it yields CASSSGPRIGYTF. The chain recombines TRBV19 with TRBJ1-2; no firm D call. The length of the CDR3 is 13 residues. CDR1 and CDR2 from the germline V gene are LNHDA and SQIVND (reference sequence). V shed 4 bases and J shed 7 bases, with 13 bases lying between them.

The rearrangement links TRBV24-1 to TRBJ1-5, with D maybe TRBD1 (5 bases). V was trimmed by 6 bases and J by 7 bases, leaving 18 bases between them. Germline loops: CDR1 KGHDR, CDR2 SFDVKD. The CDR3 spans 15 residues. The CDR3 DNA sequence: TGTGCCACCAGTCCGGGGGGAATCTGGGAGCAGCCCCAGCATTTT. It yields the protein CATSPGGIWEQPQHF.

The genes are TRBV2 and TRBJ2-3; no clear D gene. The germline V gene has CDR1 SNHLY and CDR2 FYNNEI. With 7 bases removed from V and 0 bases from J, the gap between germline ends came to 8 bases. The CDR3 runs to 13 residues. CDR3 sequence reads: CASIRPSTDTQYF. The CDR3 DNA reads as TGTGCCAGCATCAGGCCTAGCACAGATACGCAGTATTTT.

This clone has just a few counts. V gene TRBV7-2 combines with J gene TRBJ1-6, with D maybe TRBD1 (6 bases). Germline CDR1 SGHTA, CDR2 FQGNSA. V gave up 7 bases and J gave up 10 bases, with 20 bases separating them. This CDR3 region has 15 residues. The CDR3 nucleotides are TGTGCCAGCACCCGTTCGGGACATTTTACCTCACCCCTCCACTTT. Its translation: CASTRSGHFTSPLHF.

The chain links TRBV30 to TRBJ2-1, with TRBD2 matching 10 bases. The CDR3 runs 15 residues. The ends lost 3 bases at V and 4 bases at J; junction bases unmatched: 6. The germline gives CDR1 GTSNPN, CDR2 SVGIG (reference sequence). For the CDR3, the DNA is TGTGCCTGGAGGCGAGCGGGGGGGCCTTACAATGAGCAGTTCTTC. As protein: CAWRRAGGPYNEQFF.

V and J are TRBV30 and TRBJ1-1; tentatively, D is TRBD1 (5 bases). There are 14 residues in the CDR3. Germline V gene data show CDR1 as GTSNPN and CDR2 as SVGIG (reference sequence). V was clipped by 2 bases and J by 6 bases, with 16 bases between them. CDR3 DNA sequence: TGTGCCTGGAGTTGGAGTCAGGGCCGATCTGAAGCTTTCTTT. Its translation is CAWSWSQGRSEAFF.

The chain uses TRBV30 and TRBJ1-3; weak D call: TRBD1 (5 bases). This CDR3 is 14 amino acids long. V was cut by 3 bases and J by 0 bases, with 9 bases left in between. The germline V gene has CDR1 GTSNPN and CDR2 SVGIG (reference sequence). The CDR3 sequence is CAWSPGLSGNTIYF. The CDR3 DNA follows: TGTGCCTGGAGCCCAGGGCTCTCTGGAAACACCATATATTTT.

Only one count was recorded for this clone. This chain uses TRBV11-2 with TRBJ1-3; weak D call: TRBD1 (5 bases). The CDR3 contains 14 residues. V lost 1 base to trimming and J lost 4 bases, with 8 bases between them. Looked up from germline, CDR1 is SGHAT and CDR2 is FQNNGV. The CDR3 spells CASSLVPGGNTIYF. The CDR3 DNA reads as TGTGCCAGCAGCTTAGTCCCAGGGGGAAACACCATATATTTT. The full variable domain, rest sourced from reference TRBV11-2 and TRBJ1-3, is EAGVAQSPRYKIIEKRQSVAFWCNPISGHATLYWYQQILGQGPKLLIQFQNNGVVDDSQLPKDRFSAERLKGVDSTLKIQPAKLEDSAVYLCASSLVPGGNTIYFGEGSWLTVV.

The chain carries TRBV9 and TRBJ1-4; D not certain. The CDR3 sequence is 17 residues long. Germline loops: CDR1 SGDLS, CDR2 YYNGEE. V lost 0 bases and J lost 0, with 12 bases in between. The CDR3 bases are TGTGCCAGCAGCGTAGGCCGGACTCAAGCAACTAATGAAAAACTGTTTTTT. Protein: CASSVGRTQATNEKLFF. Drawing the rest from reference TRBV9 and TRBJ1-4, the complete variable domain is DSGVTQTPKHLITATGQRVTLRCSPRSGDLSVYWYQQSLDQGLQFLIQYYNGEERAKGNILERFSAQQFPDLHSELNLSSLELGDSALYFCASSVGRTQATNEKLFFGSGTQLSVL.

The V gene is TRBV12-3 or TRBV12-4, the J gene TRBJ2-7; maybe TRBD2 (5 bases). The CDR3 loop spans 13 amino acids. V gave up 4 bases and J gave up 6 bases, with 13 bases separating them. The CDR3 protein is CASSSSRRVEQYF. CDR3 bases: TGTGCCAGCAGTTCGTCCCGGCGGGTCGAGCAGTACTTC.

The CDR3 region is CSASSGGNVYEQYF. In DNA form, the CDR3 reads TGCAGTGCTAGTAGTGGGGGCAACGTCTACGAGCAGTACTTC. The chain links TRBV20-1 to TRBJ2-7, with TRBD1 as a possible D gene (6 bases). Germline loops: CDR1 DFQATT, CDR2 SNEGSKA (reference sequence). The CDR3 consists of 14 residues. The V gene lost 3 bases and the J gene lost 3 bases, with 15 bases spanning the gap.

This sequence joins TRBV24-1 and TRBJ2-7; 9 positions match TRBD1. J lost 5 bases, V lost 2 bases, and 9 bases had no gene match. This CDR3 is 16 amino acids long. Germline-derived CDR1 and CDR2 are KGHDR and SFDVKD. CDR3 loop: CATSDSRQGVSDEQYF. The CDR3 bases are TGTGCCACCAGTGATTCTAGACAGGGGGTAAGTGACGAGCAGTACTTC.

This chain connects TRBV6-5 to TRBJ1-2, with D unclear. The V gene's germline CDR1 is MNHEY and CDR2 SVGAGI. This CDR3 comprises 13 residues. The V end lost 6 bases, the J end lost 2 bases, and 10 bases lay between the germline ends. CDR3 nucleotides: TGTGCCAGCAGACTGACGCAGAACTATGGCTACACCTTC. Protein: CASRLTQNYGYTF.

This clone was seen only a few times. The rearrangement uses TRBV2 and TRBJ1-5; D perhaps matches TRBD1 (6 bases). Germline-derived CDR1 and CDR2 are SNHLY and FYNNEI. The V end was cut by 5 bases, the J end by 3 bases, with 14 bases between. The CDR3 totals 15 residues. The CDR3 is CASSKDRSINQPQHF. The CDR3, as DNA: TGTGCCAGCAGTAAGGACAGAAGTATCAATCAGCCCCAGCATTTT.

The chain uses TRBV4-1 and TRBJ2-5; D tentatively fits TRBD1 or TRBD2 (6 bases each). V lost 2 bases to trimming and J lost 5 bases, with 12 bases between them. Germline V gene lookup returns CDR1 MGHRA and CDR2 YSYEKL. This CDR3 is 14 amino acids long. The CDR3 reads CASSQWGALETQYF. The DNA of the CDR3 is TGCGCCAGCAGCCAATGGGGGGCCCTCGAGACCCAGTACTTC.

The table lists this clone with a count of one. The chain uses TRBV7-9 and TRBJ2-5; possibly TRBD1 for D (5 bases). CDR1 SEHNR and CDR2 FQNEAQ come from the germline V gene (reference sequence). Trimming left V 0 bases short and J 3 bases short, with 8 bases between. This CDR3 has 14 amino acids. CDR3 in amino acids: CASSLAPREETQYF. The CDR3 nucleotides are TGTGCCAGCAGCTTAGCTCCCAGGGAAGAGACCCAGTACTTC.

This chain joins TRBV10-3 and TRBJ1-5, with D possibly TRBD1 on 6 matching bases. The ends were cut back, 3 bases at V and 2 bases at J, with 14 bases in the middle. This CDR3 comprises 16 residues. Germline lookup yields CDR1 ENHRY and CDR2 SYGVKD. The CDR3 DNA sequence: TGTGCCATCAGTGAACGGCCACAGGGCCGCAATCAGCCCCAGCATTTT. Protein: CAISERPQGRNQPQHF.

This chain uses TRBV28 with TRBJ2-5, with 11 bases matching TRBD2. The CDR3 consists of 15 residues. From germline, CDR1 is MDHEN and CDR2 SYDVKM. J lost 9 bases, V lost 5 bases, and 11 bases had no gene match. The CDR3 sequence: CASSPLAGGLVSQYF. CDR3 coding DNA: TGTGCCAGCAGTCCTCTAGCGGGGGGCCTGGTGTCCCAGTACTTC.

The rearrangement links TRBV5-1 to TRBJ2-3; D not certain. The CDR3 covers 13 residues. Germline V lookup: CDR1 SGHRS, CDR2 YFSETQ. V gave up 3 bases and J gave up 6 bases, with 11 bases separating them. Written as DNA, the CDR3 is TGCGCCAGCAGCTCGGATCAGTCGGATACGCAGTATTTT. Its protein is CASSSDQSDTQYF.

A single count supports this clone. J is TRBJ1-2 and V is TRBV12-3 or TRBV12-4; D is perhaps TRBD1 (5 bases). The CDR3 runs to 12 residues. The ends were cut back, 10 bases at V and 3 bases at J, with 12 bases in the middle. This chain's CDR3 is CATKGSDYGYTF. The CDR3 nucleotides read TGTGCCACCAAGGGGAGTGACTATGGCTACACCTTC.

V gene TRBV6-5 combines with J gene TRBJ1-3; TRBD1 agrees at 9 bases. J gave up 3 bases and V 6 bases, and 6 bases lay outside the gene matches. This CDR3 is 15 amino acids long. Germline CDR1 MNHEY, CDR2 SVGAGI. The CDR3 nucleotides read TGTGCCAGCAGACCCGGGACAGGGTATGGAAACACCATATATTTT. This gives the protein CASRPGTGYGNTIYF.